Shown below are 2 T cell receptor beta chains from a single sample sequenced in a study of monozygotic twins with inflammatory bowel disease. TCRdb re-called the 5' RACE reads, yielding one record per CDR3 amino acid sequence without DNA. The table lists a few hundred thousand distinct CDR3 sequences. The sequencing sample was made of blood. The receptors originated from a human donor with ulcerative colitis or Crohn's disease, or a healthy co-twin of an affected twin (not recorded which).

This chain joins TRBV27 and TRBJ2-1; TCRdb gives TRBD1 as the D gene, but with no DNA this cannot be confirmed. The germline CDR1 and CDR2 sequences are MNHEY and SMNVEV (reference sequence). The CDR3 length is 16 residues. The CDR3 here is CASSFAGGRGGNEQFF.

The chain links TRBV10-3 to TRBJ2-7. This CDR3 spans 12 amino acids. Germline-derived CDR1 and CDR2 are ENHRY and SYGVKD. CDR3: CAISEAAYEQYF.